This T cell receptor beta chain derives from a study of T cells expressing NK-cell markers. UMIs accompanied the 5'RACE template switching by which TCR beta cDNA was made. TCRdb reanalyzed the 5' RACE reads and collapses them to one entry per CDR3 protein, without DNA. The sample includes about 190,000 distinct CDR3 sequences. The receptor was derived from a man aged 18-70 years in good health. Sequencing was performed on blood T cells: a sorted CD56 or NKG2C T cell subset, CD4+ or CD8+ T cells, or bulk PBMC T cells (not recorded which).

The CDR3 loop is CASSGSGASTDTQYF. The chain employs TRBV25-1 and TRBJ2-3; TCRdb names TRBD1, which stays unverified in the absence of DNA. The length of the CDR3 is 15 residues. Germline V CDR1 and CDR2: MGHDK, SYGVNS.